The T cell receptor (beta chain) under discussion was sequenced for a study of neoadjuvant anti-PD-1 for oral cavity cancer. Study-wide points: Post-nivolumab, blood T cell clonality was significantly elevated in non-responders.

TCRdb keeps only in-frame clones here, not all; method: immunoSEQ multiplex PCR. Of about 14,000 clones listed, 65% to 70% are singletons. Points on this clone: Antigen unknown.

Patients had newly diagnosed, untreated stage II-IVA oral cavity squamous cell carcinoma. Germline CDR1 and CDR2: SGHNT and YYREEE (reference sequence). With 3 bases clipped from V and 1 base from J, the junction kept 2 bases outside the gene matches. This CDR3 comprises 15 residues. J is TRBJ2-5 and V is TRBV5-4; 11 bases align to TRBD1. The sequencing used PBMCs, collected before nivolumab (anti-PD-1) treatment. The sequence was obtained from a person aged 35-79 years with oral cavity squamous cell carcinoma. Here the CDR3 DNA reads TGTGCCAGCAGCTCGGGACAGGGGGTCCAAGAGACCCAGTACTTC. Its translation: CASSSGQGVQETQYF.